Below, 20 T cell receptor beta chains from the same sample are listed, as sequenced in a study of T cell repertoires in cytomegalovirus infection. Each CDR3 protein is one row after TCRdb ran MiXCR on the reads. The sample contains approximately 500,000 distinct CDR3 sequences, approximately 10% of which appear only once. The sequencing sample was made of PBMCs. All receptors derive from a human donor in good health (CMV status not recorded). Some clones in this sample may be carry-over from other donors' samples.

The chain recombines TRBV18 with TRBJ1-5; D is ambiguous. CDR1 KGHSH and CDR2 LQKENI come from the germline V gene. The CDR3 is 15 residues long. V was clipped by 5 bases and J by 2 bases, with 13 bases between them. CDR3 DNA sequence: TGTGCCAGCTCATCAAACGTGCTAGGCAATCAGCCCCAGCATTTT. Its protein is CASSSNVLGNQPQHF.

The gene calls are TRBV10-3 and TRBJ1-1, with D unresolved. V was pared by 4 bases and J by 8 bases, with 14 bases between. The CDR3 consists of 13 residues. The germline gives CDR1 ENHRY, CDR2 SYGVKD. The CDR3 loop reads CAISVDPPREAFF. In DNA form, the CDR3 reads TGTGCCATCAGTGTTGACCCCCCTCGGGAAGCTTTCTTT.

This clonotype appeared many times. The chain is built from TRBV29-1 and TRBJ1-5; D might be TRBD1 (6 bases). Trimming removed 5 bases at V and 5 bases at J, with 10 bases between. Germline CDR1 is SQVTM and CDR2 is ANQGSEA. CDR3 size: 12 residues. Here the CDR3 DNA reads TGCAGCGTTTCGGACAGTTATCAGCCCCAGCATTTT. Amino acid sequence: CSVSDSYQPQHF.

This clonotype has at least ten counts. The V call is TRBV11-2, the J call TRBJ1-1; D possibly corresponds to TRBD1 (5 bases). Deletions cut 1 base from V and 6 bases from J, with 12 bases between. The CDR3 totals 14 residues. Germline loops: CDR1 SGHAT, CDR2 FQNNGV. CDR3 sequence: CASSLARGRSEAFF. The CDR3 nucleotides are TGTGCCAGCAGCTTAGCTAGGGGAAGGTCTGAAGCTTTCTTT.

This clonotype was seen repeatedly, ten times or more. The chain combines TRBV7-6 with TRBJ2-5; D possibly uses TRBD1 or TRBD2 (5 bases each). The CDR3 covers 14 residues. V lost 7 bases to trimming and J lost 4 bases, with 16 bases between them. Germline-derived CDR1 and CDR2 are SGHVS and FNYEAQ. The CDR3 DNA follows: TGTGCCAGCACAACCCGGGGAAGGGGAGAGACCCAGTACTTC. Its protein is CASTTRGRGETQYF.

V gene TRBV9 combines with J gene TRBJ2-2, with TRBD1 identical over 11 bases. V trimming: 4 bases; J trimming: 6 bases; junction bases outside the gene matches: 5. Germline V gene lookup returns CDR1 SGDLS and CDR2 YYNGEE. This CDR3 spans 15 amino acids. The DNA of the CDR3 is TGTGCCAGCAGCCCCGGACAGGGGGCTGCCGGGGAGCTGTTTTTT. This codes for CASSPGQGAAGELFF.

The rearrangement joins TRBV12-3 or TRBV12-4 to TRBJ1-1; possibly TRBD1 for D (6 bases). This CDR3 is built from 17 residues. Deletions cut 6 bases from V and 5 bases from J, with 25 bases between. The CDR3 DNA reads as TGTGCCAGCAGCAATGGGGGGGACAAGGGGGGATGGACTGAAGCTTTCTTT. Translated, it gives CASSNGGDKGGWTEAFF.

In this sample, this clonotype turned up many times. This rearrangement joins TRBV7-2 to TRBJ2-5, with 11 bases identical to TRBD2. J lost 4 bases, V lost 4 bases, and 11 bases had no gene match. From germline, CDR1 is SGHTA and CDR2 FQGNSA. This CDR3 comprises 17 residues. The CDR3 coding sequence is TGTGCCAGCAGCTCAAAGGCCGGACTAGCGGGTAGAGAGACCCAGTACTTC. Translated, it gives CASSSKAGLAGRETQYF.

This clonotype has a count of ten or more. This chain uses TRBV6-5 with TRBJ1-1; no firm D call. The length of the CDR3 is 12 residues. V was pared by 5 bases and J by 6 bases, with 10 bases between. Germline values: CDR1 MNHEY, CDR2 SVGAGI. CDR3 residues: CASSQRSAEAFF. The CDR3 bases are TGTGCCAGCAGTCAAAGAAGCGCTGAAGCTTTCTTT.

This clonotype was observed at least ten times. The V call is TRBV6-1, the J call TRBJ2-1; 7 bases align to TRBD2. Germline CDR1 reads MNHNS; CDR2 reads SASEGT. Trimming took 5 bases from V and 4 from J; bases not matched to a gene: 8. CDR3 size: 15 residues. CDR3 in DNA: TGTGCCAGCAGTCTCACTAGCGACTTTTACAATGAGCAGTTCTTC. This sequence encodes CASSLTSDFYNEQFF.

This clonotype was seen repeatedly, ten times or more. The V call is TRBV5-6, the J call TRBJ1-2; D not certain. Trimming took off 2 bases at V and 4 bases at J, with 6 bases between the two ends. CDR1 is SGHDT, CDR2 YYEEEE, per germline. The CDR3 spans 12 residues. The CDR3 coding sequence is TGTGCCAGCAGCTTAAAGGCCTATGGCTACACCTTC. Its translation is CASSLKAYGYTF.

This clonotype was detected ten times or more. The chain combines TRBV7-8 with TRBJ1-2; D unresolved. V lost 1 base, J lost 8 bases, and 14 bases lay in between. There are 14 residues in the CDR3. Germline lookup yields CDR1 SGHVS and CDR2 FQNEAQ. The CDR3 sequence: CASSLEAWGKGYTF. As DNA, the CDR3 is TGTGCCAGCAGCTTAGAGGCTTGGGGTAAAGGCTACACCTTC. Supplemented by reference TRBV7-8 and TRBJ1-2, the full variable domain reads GAGVSQSPRYKVAKRGQDVALRCDPISGHVSLFWYQQALGQGPEFLTYFQNEAQLDKSGLPSDRFFAERPEGSVSTLKIQRTQQEDSAVYLCASSLEAWGKGYTFGSGTRLTVV.

V and J are TRBV29-1 and TRBJ1-1; 8 bases agree with TRBD1. Losses at the gene ends were 3 bases for V and 0 bases for J; bases not matched to a gene: 6. This CDR3 is built from 15 residues. The V gene's germline CDR1 is SQVTM and CDR2 ANQGSEA. CDR3 residues: CSVDPGQVLNTEAFF. Written as DNA, the CDR3 is TGCAGCGTTGACCCGGGACAGGTTTTGAACACTGAAGCTTTCTTT.

V is TRBV6-4 and J is TRBJ1-2; 7 bases match TRBD1. The CDR3 is 15 residues long. V gave up 5 bases and J gave up 4 bases; unmatched junction bases: 10. Germline CDR1 is MRHNA and CDR2 is SNTAGT. The DNA of the CDR3 is TGTGCCAGCAGTCCTCTCCCGGGACAGAGCTATGGCTACACCTTC. Translated, it gives CASSPLPGQSYGYTF.

In its sample, this clonotype was seen many times. The V call is TRBV11-2, the J call TRBJ2-2; a possible D gene is TRBD1 (6 bases). Germline V gene data show CDR1 as SGHAT and CDR2 as FQNNGV. The CDR3 length is 13 residues. Trimming stripped 7 bases from V and 6 bases from J, with 12 bases between. DNA of the CDR3: TGTGCCAGCAACTCTTACAGGGCCGGGGAGCTGTTTTTT. As protein: CASNSYRAGELFF.

Many counts were recorded for this clonotype. The chain uses TRBV2 and TRBJ2-5; possibly TRBD1 for D (7 bases). The CDR3 consists of 15 residues. With 6 bases removed from V and 0 bases from J, the gap between germline ends came to 14 bases. Germline V CDR1 and CDR2: SNHLY, FYNNEI. This CDR3 reads CASRRGGGNQETQYF. The DNA of the CDR3 is TGTGCCAGCAGAAGAGGGGGCGGGAACCAAGAGACCCAGTACTTC.

This clonotype was picked up many times. The chain combines TRBV7-6 with TRBJ2-3; the D is unclear. The germline V and J ends were trimmed by 3 bases and 4 bases, with 11 bases remaining between them. Germline CDR1 and CDR2: SGHVS and FNYEAQ. CDR3 size: 14 residues. The CDR3 bases are TGTGCCAGCAGCTTTGACCTGATGGCAGATACGCAGTATTTT. It codes for CASSFDLMADTQYF.

CDR3 coding DNA: TGTGCCACCAGCAGGGGACAGGGGGGGTTTGAAGAGACCCAGTACTTC. Translating it yields CATSRGQGGFEETQYF. The genes are TRBV15 and TRBJ2-5; 11 bases align to TRBD1. This CDR3 has 16 amino acids. V was clipped by 3 bases and J by 3 bases; unmatched bases: 6. CDR1 and CDR2 (germline): LNHNV, YYDKDF (reference sequence).

This clonotype was recorded many times. This sequence joins TRBV10-3 and TRBJ2-7; no clear D gene. Trimming left V 9 bases short and J 2 bases short, with 17 bases between. This CDR3 is built from 14 residues. In germline, CDR1 is ENHRY, CDR2 SYGVKD. This chain's CDR3 is CAITDDRPAYEQYF. The CDR3 nucleotides are TGTGCCATAACTGACGACCGACCGGCCTACGAGCAGTACTTC.

This clonotype was detected many times. V usage is TRBV25-1 and J usage is TRBJ1-4; 11 bases map to TRBD1. The CDR3 length is 14 residues. Losses at the gene ends were 2 bases for V and 7 bases for J; bases not matched to a gene: 0. Germline CDR1 MGHDK, CDR2 SYGVNS. The CDR3 loop reads CASSEGQGAEKLFF. The CDR3 bases are TGTGCCAGCAGTGAAGGACAGGGGGCTGAAAAACTGTTTTTT.